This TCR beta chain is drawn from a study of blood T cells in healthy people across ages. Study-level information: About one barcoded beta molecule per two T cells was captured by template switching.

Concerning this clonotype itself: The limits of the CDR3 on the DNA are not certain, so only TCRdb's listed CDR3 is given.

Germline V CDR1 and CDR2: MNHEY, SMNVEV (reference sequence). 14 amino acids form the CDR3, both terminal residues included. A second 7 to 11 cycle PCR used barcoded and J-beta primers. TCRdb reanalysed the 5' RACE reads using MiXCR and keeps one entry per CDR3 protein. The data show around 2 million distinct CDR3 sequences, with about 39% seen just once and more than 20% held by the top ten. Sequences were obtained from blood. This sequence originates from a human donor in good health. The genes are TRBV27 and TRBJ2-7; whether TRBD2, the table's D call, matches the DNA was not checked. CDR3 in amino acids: CASSILGSGETQYF.